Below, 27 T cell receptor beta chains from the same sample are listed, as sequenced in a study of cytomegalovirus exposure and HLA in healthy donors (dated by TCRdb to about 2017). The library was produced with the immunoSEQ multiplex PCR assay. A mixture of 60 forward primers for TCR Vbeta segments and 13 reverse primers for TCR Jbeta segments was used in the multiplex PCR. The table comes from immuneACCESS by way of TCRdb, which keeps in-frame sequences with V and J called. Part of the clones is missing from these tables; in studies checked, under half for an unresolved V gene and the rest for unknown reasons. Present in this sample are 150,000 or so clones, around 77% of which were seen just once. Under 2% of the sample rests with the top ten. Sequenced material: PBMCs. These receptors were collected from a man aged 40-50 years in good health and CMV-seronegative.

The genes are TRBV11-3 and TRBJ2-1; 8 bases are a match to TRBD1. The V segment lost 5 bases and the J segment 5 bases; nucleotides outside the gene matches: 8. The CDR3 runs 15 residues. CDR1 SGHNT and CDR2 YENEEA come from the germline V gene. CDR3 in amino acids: CASSHRGDGNNEQFF. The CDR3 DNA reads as TGTGCCAGCAGCCACAGGGGGGACGGGAACAATGAGCAGTTCTTC.

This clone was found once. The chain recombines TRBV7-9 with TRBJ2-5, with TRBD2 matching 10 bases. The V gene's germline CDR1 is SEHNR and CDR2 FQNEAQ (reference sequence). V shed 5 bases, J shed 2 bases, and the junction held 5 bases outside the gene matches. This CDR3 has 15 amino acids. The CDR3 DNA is TGTGCCAGCAGCCAAGGACTAGCGGATCAAGAGACCCAGTACTTC. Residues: CASSQGLADQETQYF.

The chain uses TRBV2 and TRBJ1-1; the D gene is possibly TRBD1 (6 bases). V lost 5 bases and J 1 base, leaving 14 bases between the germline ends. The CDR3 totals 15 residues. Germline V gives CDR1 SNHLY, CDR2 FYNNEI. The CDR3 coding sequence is TGTGCCAGCAGTCGAACAGGGCGCTGGAACACTGAAGCTTTCTTT. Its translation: CASSRTGRWNTEAFF.

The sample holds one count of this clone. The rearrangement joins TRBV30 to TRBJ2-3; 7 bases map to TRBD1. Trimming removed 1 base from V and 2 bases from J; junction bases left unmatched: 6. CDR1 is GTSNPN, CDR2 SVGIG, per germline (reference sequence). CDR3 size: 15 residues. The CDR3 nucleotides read TGTGCCTGGAGTGGAGGACAGGATCTCACAGATACGCAGTATTTT. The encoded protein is CAWSGGQDLTDTQYF.

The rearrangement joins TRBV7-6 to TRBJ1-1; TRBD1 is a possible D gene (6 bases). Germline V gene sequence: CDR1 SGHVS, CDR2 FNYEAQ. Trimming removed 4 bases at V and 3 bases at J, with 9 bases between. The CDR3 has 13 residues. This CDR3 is CASSSGQYTEAFF. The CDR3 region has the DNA TGTGCCAGCAGCTCCGGACAGTACACTGAAGCTTTCTTT.

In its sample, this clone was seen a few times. CDR3 DNA sequence: TGCGCCAGCAGCTTAGGCGAAATAGCCCCCAACGAGCAGTTCTTC. Protein product: CASSLGEIAPNEQFF. V gene TRBV5-1 combines with J gene TRBJ2-1; D remains ambiguous. CDR1 is SGHRS, CDR2 YFSETQ, per germline. The V and J ends lost 2 bases and 10 bases respectively, with 19 bases between them. This CDR3 comprises 15 residues.

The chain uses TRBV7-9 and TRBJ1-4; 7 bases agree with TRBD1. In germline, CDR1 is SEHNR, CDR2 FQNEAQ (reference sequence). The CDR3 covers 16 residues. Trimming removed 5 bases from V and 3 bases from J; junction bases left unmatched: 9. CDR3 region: CASSPGQANPNEKLFF. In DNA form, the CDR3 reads TGTGCCAGCAGCCCTGGACAGGCGAATCCTAATGAAAAACTGTTTTTT. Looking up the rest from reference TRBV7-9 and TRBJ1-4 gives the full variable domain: DTGVSQNPRHKITKRGQNVTFRCDPISEHNRLYWYRQTLGQGPEFLTYFQNEAQLEKSRLLSDRFSAERPKGSFSTLEIQRTEQGDSAMYLCASSPGQANPNEKLFFGSGTQLSVL.

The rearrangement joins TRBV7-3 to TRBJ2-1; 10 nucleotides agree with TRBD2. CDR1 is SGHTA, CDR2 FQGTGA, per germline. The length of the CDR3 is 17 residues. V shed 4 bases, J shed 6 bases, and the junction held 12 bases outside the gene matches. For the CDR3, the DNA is TGTGCCAGCAGCTCCATGGGGGGAGCGGGAGGGCCCAATGAGCAGTTCTTC. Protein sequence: CASSSMGGAGGPNEQFF.

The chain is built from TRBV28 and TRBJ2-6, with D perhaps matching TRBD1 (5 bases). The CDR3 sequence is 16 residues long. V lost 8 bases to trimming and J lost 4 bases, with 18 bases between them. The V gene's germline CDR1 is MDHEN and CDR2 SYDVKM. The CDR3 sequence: CASETPGNVGANVLTF. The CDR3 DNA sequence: TGTGCCAGCGAGACCCCAGGGAACGTCGGGGCCAACGTCCTGACTTTC.

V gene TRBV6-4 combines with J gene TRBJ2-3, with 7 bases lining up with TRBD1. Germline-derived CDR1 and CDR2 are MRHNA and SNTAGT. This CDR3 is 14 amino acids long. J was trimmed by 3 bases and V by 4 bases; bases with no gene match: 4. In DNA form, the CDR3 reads TGTGCCAGCAGTGGAGACAGGGTAACAGATACGCAGTATTTT. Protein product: CASSGDRVTDTQYF.

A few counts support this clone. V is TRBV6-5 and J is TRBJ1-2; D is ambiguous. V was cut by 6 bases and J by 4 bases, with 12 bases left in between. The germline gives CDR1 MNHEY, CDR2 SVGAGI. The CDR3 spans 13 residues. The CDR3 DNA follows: TGTGCCAGCAGGCCCGTGGCAGTCTATGGCTACACCTTC. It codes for CASRPVAVYGYTF.

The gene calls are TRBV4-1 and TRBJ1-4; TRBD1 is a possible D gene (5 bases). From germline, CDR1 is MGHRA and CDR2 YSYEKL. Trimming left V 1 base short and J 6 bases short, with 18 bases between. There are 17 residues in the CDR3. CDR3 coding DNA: TGCGCCAGCAGCCAAGTCCGGCGTACGGGGGGGGATGAAAAACTGTTTTTT. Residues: CASSQVRRTGGDEKLFF.

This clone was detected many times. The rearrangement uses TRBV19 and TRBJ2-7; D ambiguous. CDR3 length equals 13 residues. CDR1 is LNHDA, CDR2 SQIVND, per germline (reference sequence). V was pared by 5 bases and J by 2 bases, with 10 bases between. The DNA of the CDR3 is TGTGCCAGTAGTCCGGCGGTAGCCTACGAGCAGTACTTC. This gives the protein CASSPAVAYEQYF.

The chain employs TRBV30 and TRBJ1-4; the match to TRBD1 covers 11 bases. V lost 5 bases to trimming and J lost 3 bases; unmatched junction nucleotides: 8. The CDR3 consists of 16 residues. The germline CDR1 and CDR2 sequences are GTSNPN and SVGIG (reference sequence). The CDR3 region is CAWGQGAFRANEKLFF. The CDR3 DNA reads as TGTGCCTGGGGACAGGGGGCTTTTCGGGCTAATGAAAAACTGTTTTTT.

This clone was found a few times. The CDR3 coding sequence is TGCAGTACAGGAGGGCCCCCCGCTTTCTTT. Translated, it gives CSTGGPPAFF. J is TRBJ1-1 and V is TRBV20-1; the D gene is possibly TRBD1 (5 bases). Trimming left V 8 bases short and J 11 bases short, with 15 bases between. This CDR3 is 10 amino acids long. From germline, CDR1 is DFQATT and CDR2 SNEGSKA (reference sequence).

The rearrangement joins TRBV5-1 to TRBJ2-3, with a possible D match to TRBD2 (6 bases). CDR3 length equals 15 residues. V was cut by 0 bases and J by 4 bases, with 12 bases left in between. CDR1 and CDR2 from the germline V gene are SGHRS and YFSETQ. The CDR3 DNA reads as TGCGCCAGCAGCTTGGGCGGGATAGGAGCAGATACGCAGTATTTT. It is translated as CASSLGGIGADTQYF.

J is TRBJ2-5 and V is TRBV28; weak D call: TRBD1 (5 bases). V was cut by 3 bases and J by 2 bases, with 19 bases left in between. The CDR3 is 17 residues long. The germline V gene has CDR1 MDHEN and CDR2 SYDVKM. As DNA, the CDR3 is TGTGCCAGCAGTTTTCGCTCTCGAGGCGGACAACAAGAGACCCAGTACTTC. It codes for CASSFRSRGGQQETQYF.

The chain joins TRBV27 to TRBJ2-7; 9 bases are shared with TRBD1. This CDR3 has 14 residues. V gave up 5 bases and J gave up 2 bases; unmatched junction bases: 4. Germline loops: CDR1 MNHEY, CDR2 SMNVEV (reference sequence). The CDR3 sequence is CASSTGQGPYEQYF. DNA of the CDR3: TGTGCCAGCAGTACGGGACAGGGCCCCTACGAGCAGTACTTC.

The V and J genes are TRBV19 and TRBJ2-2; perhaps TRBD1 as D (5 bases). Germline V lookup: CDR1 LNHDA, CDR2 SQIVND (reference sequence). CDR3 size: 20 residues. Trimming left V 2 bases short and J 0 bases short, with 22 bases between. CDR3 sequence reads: CASSILPGSTTFANTGELFF. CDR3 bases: TGTGCCAGTAGTATACTCCCAGGGTCCACTACGTTCGCGAACACCGGGGAGCTGTTTTTT.

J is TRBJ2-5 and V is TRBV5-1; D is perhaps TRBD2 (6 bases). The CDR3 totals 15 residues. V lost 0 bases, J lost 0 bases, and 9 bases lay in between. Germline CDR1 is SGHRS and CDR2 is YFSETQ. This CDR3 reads CASSLGGTHQETQYF. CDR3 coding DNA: TGCGCCAGCAGCTTGGGGGGGACTCACCAAGAGACCCAGTACTTC.

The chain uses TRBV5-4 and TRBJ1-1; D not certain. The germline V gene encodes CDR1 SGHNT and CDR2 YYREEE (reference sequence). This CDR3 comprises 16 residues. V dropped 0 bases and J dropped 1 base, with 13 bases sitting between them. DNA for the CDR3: TGTGCCAGCAGCTTGGGCGGCAGAAAATCGAACACTGAAGCTTTCTTT. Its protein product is CASSLGGRKSNTEAFF. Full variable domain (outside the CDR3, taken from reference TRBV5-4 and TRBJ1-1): ETGVTQSPTHLIKTRGQQVTLRCSSQSGHNTVSWYQQALGQGPQFIFQYYREEENGRGNFPPRFSGLQFPNYSSELNVNALELDDSALYLCASSLGGRKSNTEAFFGQGTRLTVV.

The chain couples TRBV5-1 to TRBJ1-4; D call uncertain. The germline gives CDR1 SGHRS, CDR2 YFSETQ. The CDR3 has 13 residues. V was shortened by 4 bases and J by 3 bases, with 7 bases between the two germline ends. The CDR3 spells CASSPSSNEKLFF. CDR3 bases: TGCGCCAGCAGCCCGTCCTCTAATGAAAAACTGTTTTTT.

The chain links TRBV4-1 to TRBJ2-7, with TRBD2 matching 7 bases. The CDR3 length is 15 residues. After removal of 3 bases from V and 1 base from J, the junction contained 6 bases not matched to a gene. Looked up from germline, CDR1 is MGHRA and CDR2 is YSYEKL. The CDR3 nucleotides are TGCGCCAGCAGCCAGACCAGCGGGATTTCCTACGAGCAGTACTTC. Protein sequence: CASSQTSGISYEQYF.

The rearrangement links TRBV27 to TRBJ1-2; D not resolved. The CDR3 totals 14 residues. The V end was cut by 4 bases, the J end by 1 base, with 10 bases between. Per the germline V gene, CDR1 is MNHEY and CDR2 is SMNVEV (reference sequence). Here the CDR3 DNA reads TGTGCCAGCAGTTCGCACTCGGGTAACTATGGCTACACCTTC. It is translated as CASSSHSGNYGYTF.

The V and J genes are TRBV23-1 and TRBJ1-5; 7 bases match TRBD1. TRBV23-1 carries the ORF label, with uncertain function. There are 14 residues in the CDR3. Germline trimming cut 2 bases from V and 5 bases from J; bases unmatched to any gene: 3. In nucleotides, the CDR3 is TGCGCCAGCAGTCAAACAGGGGAGGATCAGCCCCAGCATTTT. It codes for CASSQTGEDQPQHF.

In DNA, the CDR3 is TGTGCCAGCAGCGAAACTTTTAGAGCAGATACGCAGTATTTT. This encodes CASSETFRADTQYF. This sequence joins TRBV9 and TRBJ2-3; D not certain. Trimming cost V 3 bases and J 4 bases, with 12 bases left between them. Germline V gene data show CDR1 as SGDLS and CDR2 as YYNGEE. This CDR3 spans 14 amino acids.

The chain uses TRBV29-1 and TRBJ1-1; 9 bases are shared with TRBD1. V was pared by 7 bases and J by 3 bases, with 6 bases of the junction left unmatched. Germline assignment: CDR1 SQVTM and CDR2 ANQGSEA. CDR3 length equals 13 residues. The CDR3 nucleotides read TGCAGCGCCTCGACAGGGGGGGACACTGAAGCTTTCTTT. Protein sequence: CSASTGGDTEAFF. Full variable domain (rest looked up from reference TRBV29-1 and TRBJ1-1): SAVISQKPSRDICQRGTSLTIQCQVDSQVTMMFWYRQQPGQSLTLIATANQGSEATYESGFVIDKFPISRPNLTFSTLTVSNMSPEDSSIYLCSASTGGDTEAFFGQGTRLTVV.